The 4 T cell receptor beta chains reported below all come from one sample, sequenced in a study of blood T cell repertoires in COVID-19. The protocol was immunoSEQ multiplex PCR, while the TCRdb copy is restricted to in-frame clones and leaves out a portion. This table holds fewer than 95,000 clones, around 67% found once. Sequencing was performed on peripheral blood. The source of these receptors is a man between 65 and 85 years old with COVID-19, enrolled during active disease.

The J gene is TRBJ1-1, the V gene TRBV19; D may be TRBD1 (6 bases). V was shortened by 3 bases and J by 7 bases, with 12 bases between the two germline ends. CDR1 and CDR2 (germline): LNHDA, SQIVND (reference sequence). The CDR3 sequence is 13 residues long. Here the CDR3 reads CASSITQGDEAFF. The DNA of the CDR3 is TGTGCCAGTAGTATTACACAGGGCGATGAAGCTTTCTTT.

This clone has only one observation. The J gene is TRBJ1-1, the V gene TRBV5-1; D not resolved. The ends were cut back, 4 bases at V and 1 base at J, with 8 bases in the middle. Germline V lookup: CDR1 SGHRS, CDR2 YFSETQ. CDR3 size: 13 residues. CDR3 coding DNA: TGCGCCAGCAGCGTCCACGGGAACACTGAAGCTTTCTTT. Translated: CASSVHGNTEAFF.

The chain has TRBV7-9 and TRBJ2-1, with 7 positions matching TRBD2. Germline V gene sequence: CDR1 SEHNR, CDR2 FQNEAQ (reference sequence). The V gene end was trimmed by 3 bases and the J gene end by 4 bases; junction bases not matched to a gene: 3. The CDR3 length is 14 residues. The CDR3 DNA follows: TGTGCCAGCAGCTTGCGGCGGGAGTACAATGAGCAGTTCTTC. This sequence encodes CASSLRREYNEQFF. The entire variable domain, with the rest obtained from reference TRBV7-9 and TRBJ2-1, is as follows: DTGVSQNPRHKITKRGQNVTFRCDPISEHNRLYWYRQTLGQGPEFLTYFQNEAQLEKSRLLSDRFSAERPKGSFSTLEIQRTEQGDSAMYLCASSLRREYNEQFFGPGTRLTVL.

V gene TRBV28 combines with J gene TRBJ2-1; 8 bases are shared with TRBD1. Per the germline V gene, CDR1 is MDHEN and CDR2 is SYDVKM. V lost 5 bases and J lost 5; bases outside the gene matches: 5. The CDR3 is made up of 14 amino acids. CDR3: CASSTHRGDNEQFF. In nucleotides, the CDR3 is TGTGCCAGCAGTACCCACAGGGGGGACAATGAGCAGTTCTTC.